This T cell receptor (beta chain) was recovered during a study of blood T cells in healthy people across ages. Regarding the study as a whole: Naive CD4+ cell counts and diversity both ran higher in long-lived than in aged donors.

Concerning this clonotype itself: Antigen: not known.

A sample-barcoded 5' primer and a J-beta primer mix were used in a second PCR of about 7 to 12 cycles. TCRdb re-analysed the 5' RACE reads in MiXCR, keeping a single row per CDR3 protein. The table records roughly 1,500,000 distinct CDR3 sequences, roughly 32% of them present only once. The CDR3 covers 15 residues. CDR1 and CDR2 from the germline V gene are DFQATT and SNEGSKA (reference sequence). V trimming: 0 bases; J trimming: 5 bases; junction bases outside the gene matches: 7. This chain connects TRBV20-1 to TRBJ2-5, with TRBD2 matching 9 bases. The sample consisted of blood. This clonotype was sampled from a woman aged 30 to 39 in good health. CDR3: CSARDGLATMETQYF. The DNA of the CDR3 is TGCAGTGCTAGAGACGGACTAGCGACGATGGAGACCCAGTACTTC.